The 32 T cell receptor beta chains below were found in one sample sequenced in a study of identical twins. One entry per CDR3 protein, called by TCRdb with MiXCR from the 5' RACE reads. The data show 600,000 to 700,000 distinct CDR3 sequences, 21% seen once. These data were also reused for a study on T cells expressing NK-cell markers.

Sequences were obtained from PBMCs. The receptors originated from a woman aged 18-29 years in good health.

On this clonotype: This sequence may be a read error, since a much larger clone differs from it by one base. The genes are TRBV10-1 and TRBJ2-2; D is unresolved. The length of the CDR3 is 13 residues. The V end was cut by 6 bases, the J end by 7 bases, with 12 bases between. CDR1 and CDR2 from the germline V gene are WNHNN and SYGVQD (reference sequence). The CDR3 coding sequence is TGCGCCAGCAGGATCGTTCTAAACGGGGAGCTGTTTTTT. It codes for CASRIVLNGELFF.

This clonotype was observed many times. The chain couples TRBV15 to TRBJ2-2; a possible D gene is TRBD2 (5 bases). CDR3 length equals 15 residues. Germline CDR1 and CDR2: LNHNV and YYDKDF (reference sequence). The germline V and J ends were trimmed by 0 bases and 4 bases, with 9 bases remaining between them. Here the CDR3 DNA reads TGTGCCACCAGCAGAGATGCGGGTATCACCGGGGAGCTGTTTTTT. Translation gives CATSRDAGITGELFF.

The rearrangement links TRBV9 to TRBJ2-1; 8 bases map to TRBD1. Germline loops: CDR1 SGDLS, CDR2 YYNGEE. This CDR3 region has 16 residues. V gave up 4 bases and J gave up 4 bases; unmatched junction bases: 10. This CDR3 reads CASSPRTGSGYNEQFF. CDR3 in DNA: TGTGCCAGCAGCCCCCGGACAGGGTCGGGGTACAATGAGCAGTTCTTC.

This clonotype was seen a handful of times. A junction end diverges from the germline sequence, so it may reflect a read error. The CDR3 DNA reads as TGTGCCAGCAGCTTTGATAGAAATGGGCAGTTCTTC. This codes for CASSFDRNGQFF. The rearrangement uses TRBV7-2 and TRBJ2-1, with D uncertain. The CDR3 has 12 residues. CDR1 SGHTA and CDR2 FQGNSA come from the germline V gene.

This clonotype was seen only a few times. This chain uses TRBV12-3 or TRBV12-4 with TRBJ1-1; a weak D match, TRBD1 (5 bases). The CDR3 spans 12 residues. The ends were cut back, 5 bases at V and 7 bases at J, with 11 bases in the middle. The CDR3 coding sequence is TGTGCCAGCAGTCCGGGACGGCTTGAAGCTTTCTTT. Translated, it gives CASSPGRLEAFF.

This clonotype was seen a handful of times. The chain recombines TRBV14 with TRBJ2-7; tentatively, D is TRBD1 or TRBD2 (5 bases each). V was clipped by 9 bases and J by 4 bases, with 19 bases between them. From germline, CDR1 is SGHDN and CDR2 FVKESK. The CDR3 extends over 14 amino acids. DNA for the CDR3: TGTGCCAGGTTTTCGGGACCGCAGGGTTACGAGCAGTACTTC. This translates into CARFSGPQGYEQYF.

This chain links TRBV20-1 with TRBJ1-5; D ambiguous. Looked up from germline, CDR1 is DFQATT and CDR2 is SNEGSKA (reference sequence). The CDR3 is made up of 15 amino acids. Trimming took 5 bases from V and 1 from J, leaving 15 bases between them. CDR3 sequence: CSAPMTVNSNQPQHF. The CDR3 DNA reads as TGCAGTGCTCCAATGACGGTTAACAGCAATCAGCCCCAGCATTTT.

The chain links TRBV27 to TRBJ2-5, with 12 nucleotides matching TRBD2. Germline assignment: CDR1 MNHEY and CDR2 SMNVEV (reference sequence). Trimming cost V 7 bases and J 5 bases; bases outside gene matches: 8. The CDR3 covers 15 residues. The CDR3 DNA reads as TGTGCCAGCACCCCGACTAGCGGGGGTGACGAGACCCAGTACTTC. It specifies CASTPTSGGDETQYF.

The CDR3 protein is CASRLAGAPGLFF. The DNA of the CDR3 is TGTGCCAGCAGGTTGGCAGGGGCGCCGGGACTGTTTTTT. The rearrangement uses TRBV12-3 or TRBV12-4 and TRBJ1-4, with D perhaps matching TRBD1 (6 bases). The CDR3 is 13 amino acids. V lost 6 bases to trimming and J lost 13 bases, with 18 bases between them.

The chain recombines TRBV3-1 with TRBJ1-6; TRBD1 matches at 7 bases. Germline assignment: CDR1 LGHDT and CDR2 YNNKEL (reference sequence). Unmatched junction bases numbered 9, after V lost 4 bases and J lost 9 bases. The CDR3 loop spans 15 amino acids. The CDR3 DNA is TGTGCCAGCAGCCTTCGGGACAGCCTTCTTTCACCCCTCCACTTT. This codes for CASSLRDSLLSPLHF.

This clonotype occurred a few times. The rearrangement joins TRBV15 to TRBJ1-3; no clear D gene. V lost 3 bases and J 3 bases, leaving 15 bases between the germline ends. Germline lookup yields CDR1 LNHNV and CDR2 YYDKDF (reference sequence). The CDR3 contains 16 residues. The DNA for the CDR3 is TGTGCCACCAGCAGTCAGCTGTTAACGATTGGAAACACCATATATTTT. Protein: CATSSQLLTIGNTIYF.

The chain recombines TRBV10-3 with TRBJ2-3; 9 bases fit TRBD2. Per germline, CDR1 ENHRY and CDR2 SYGVKD. The trim removed 3 bases at V and 6 bases at J, leaving 7 bases unmatched. The CDR3 consists of 15 residues. CDR3 region: CAISDVAGVPDTQYF. In DNA, the CDR3 is TGTGCCATCAGTGATGTAGCGGGAGTTCCGGATACGCAGTATTTT.

V usage is TRBV10-3 and J usage is TRBJ2-3; 8 bases align to TRBD2. With 6 bases clipped from V and 5 bases from J, the junction kept 10 bases outside the gene matches. This CDR3 is built from 15 residues. Germline V gene sequence: CDR1 ENHRY, CDR2 SYGVKD. The CDR3 nucleotides are TGTGCCATCAGAAGGGGTAGCGGGATTGAAGATACGCAGTATTTT. It codes for CAIRRGSGIEDTQYF.

On this clonotype: A read error may account for a junction end that differs from germline. The CDR3 here is CASSQASGTLGYTF. For the CDR3, the DNA is TGTGCCAGCAGTCAAGCCTCCGGGACTCTAGGCTACACCTTC. The V gene is TRBV6-1, the J gene TRBJ1-2; a possible D gene is TRBD1 (5 bases). The CDR3 spans 14 residues. CDR1 is MNHNS, CDR2 SASEGT, per germline.

This clonotype has more than one count but fewer than ten. The chain is built from TRBV10-2 and TRBJ2-2; D unclear. CDR3 length equals 11 residues. Germline CDR1 WSHSY, CDR2 SAAADI. With 11 bases removed from V and 6 bases from J, the gap between germline ends came to 10 bases. The CDR3 sequence: CAGVFAGELFF. In nucleotides, the CDR3 is TGCGCCGGCGTGTTCGCCGGGGAGCTGTTTTTT.

This chain connects TRBV12-3 or TRBV12-4 to TRBJ2-6, with a tentative D call TRBD1 (8 bases). The CDR3 covers 19 residues. Trimming took off 11 bases at V and 0 bases at J, with 26 bases between the two ends. Written as DNA, the CDR3 is TGTGCCTTCAGTCTATCCCGACAGGGGAGGGTCTCTGGGGCCAACGTCCTGACTTTC. Its protein is CAFSLSRQGRVSGANVLTF.

This sequence joins TRBV11-3 and TRBJ2-1; 7 nucleotides match TRBD1. CDR3 length: 13 amino acids. V gave up 2 bases and J gave up 11 bases; unmatched junction bases: 6. Germline assignment: CDR1 SGHNT and CDR2 YENEEA. The chain's CDR3 is CASSLPDREKQFF. Here the CDR3 DNA reads TGTGCCAGCAGCTTACCTGACAGGGAGAAGCAGTTCTTC.

This clonotype occurred a few times. CDR3 amino acids: CAISEYERSDEQFF. CDR3 nucleotides: TGTGCCATCAGTGAGTACGAAAGGAGCGATGAGCAGTTCTTC. The chain has TRBV10-3 and TRBJ2-1; D remains unclear. The length of the CDR3 is 14 residues. Germline values: CDR1 ENHRY, CDR2 SYGVKD. Trimming cost V 1 base and J 8 bases, with 12 bases left between them.

Ten or more counts support this clonotype. The chain uses TRBV5-1 and TRBJ1-2, with a tentative D call TRBD1 (5 bases). The V end lost 4 bases, the J end lost 2 bases, and 9 bases lay between the germline ends. The CDR3 consists of 13 residues. In germline, CDR1 is SGHRS, CDR2 YFSETQ. CDR3 nucleotide sequence: TGCGCCAGCAGCATGGGGGGGAACTATGGCTACACCTTC. Protein product: CASSMGGNYGYTF.

The J gene is TRBJ2-3, the V gene TRBV12-5; 8 positions match TRBD2. Losses at the gene ends were 0 bases for V and 0 bases for J; bases not matched to a gene: 17. CDR1 is LGHNT, CDR2 FRNRAP, per germline. CDR3 size: 21 residues. In DNA form, the CDR3 reads TGTGCTAGTGGTTTGGTACTGCCAGCGGGGGCCCGGCCCGCTAGCACAGATACGCAGTATTTT. Its translation: CASGLVLPAGARPASTDTQYF.

The chain employs TRBV13 and TRBJ1-1; D remains ambiguous. Germline CDR1 reads PRHDT; CDR2 reads FYEKMQ (reference sequence). The CDR3 spans 12 residues. V gave up 5 bases and J gave up 11 bases, with 15 bases separating them. CDR3 nucleotide sequence: TGTGCCAGCAGCCCCGCCCAGTCGGGCGCTTTCTTT. The encoded protein is CASSPAQSGAFF.

The chain uses TRBV7-2 and TRBJ2-6, with TRBD2 matching over 10 bases. The trim removed 7 bases at V and 2 bases at J, leaving 5 bases unmatched. The CDR3 contains 16 residues. The germline V gene has CDR1 SGHTA and CDR2 FQGNSA. CDR3 bases: TGTGCCAGCAACCTAGCGGGAGTTGCTGGGGCCAACGTCCTGACTTTC. This encodes CASNLAGVAGANVLTF.

Only a few counts were recorded for this clonotype. This rearrangement joins TRBV10-1 to TRBJ2-7, with D perhaps assigned TRBD1 or TRBD2 (7 bases each). The CDR3 sequence is 14 residues long. Germline CDR1 and CDR2: WNHNN and SYGVQD (reference sequence). The V and J ends lost 3 bases and 6 bases respectively, with 15 bases between them. The CDR3 DNA reads as TGCGCCAGCAGTGACGGGGGGACAGTTAGCGAGCAGTACTTC. Protein product: CASSDGGTVSEQYF.

This clonotype has just one count. The chain joins TRBV5-1 to TRBJ2-1; D gene unclear. V lost 2 bases and J 10 bases, leaving 10 bases between the germline ends. Germline V gives CDR1 SGHRS, CDR2 YFSETQ. This CDR3 has 12 residues. CDR3 sequence (DNA): TGCGCCAGCAGCTTAATCACGGCGGAGCAGTTCTTC. Protein product: CASSLITAEQFF.

The J gene is TRBJ2-2, the V gene TRBV29-1, with D possibly TRBD1 on 6 matching bases. Trimming took off 6 bases at V and 1 base at J, with 6 bases between the two ends. This CDR3 is 12 amino acids long. Germline V CDR1 and CDR2: SQVTM, ANQGSEA. CDR3 residues: CSVQGNTGELFF. Here the CDR3 DNA reads TGCAGCGTACAGGGGAACACCGGGGAGCTGTTTTTT.

This clonotype was observed a handful of times. The chain combines TRBV30 with TRBJ2-3; tentative D call: TRBD1 (6 bases). There are 13 residues in the CDR3. The V end was cut by 2 bases, the J end by 4 bases, with 10 bases between. Germline CDR1 and CDR2: GTSNPN and SVGIG (reference sequence). The DNA for the CDR3 is TGTGCCTGGAGTACCAGGGGTCCAGATACGCAGTATTTT. Encoded protein: CAWSTRGPDTQYF. The full variable domain, in which reference TRBV30 and TRBJ2-3 provide the parts outside the CDR3, is SQTIHQWPATLVQPVGSPLSLECTVEGTSNPNLYWYRQAAGRGLQLLFYSVGIGQISSEVPQNLSASRPQDRQFILSSKKLLLSDSGFYLCAWSTRGPDTQYFGPGTRLTVL.

V usage is TRBV12-3 or TRBV12-4 and J usage is TRBJ1-1; TRBD1 might be the D (5 bases). This CDR3 has 11 residues. Trimming removed 8 bases from V and 10 bases from J, with 14 bases in between. CDR3 DNA sequence: TGTGCCAGCGCTCAGGGTTCAGGAGCTTTCTTT. It codes for CASAQGSGAFF.

This clonotype was seen repeatedly, ten times or more. The V gene is TRBV12-3 or TRBV12-4, the J gene TRBJ2-2, with D uncertain. Trimming took off 3 bases at V and 11 bases at J, with 7 bases between the two ends. The CDR3 spans 11 residues. CDR3 nucleotides: TGTGCCAGCAGTTTCCAGCCAGAGCTGTTTTTT. This sequence encodes CASSFQPELFF.

This clonotype was counted between two and nine times. This chain uses TRBV12-3 or TRBV12-4 with TRBJ2-7; tentative D call: TRBD2 (5 bases). V lost 3 bases to trimming and J lost 0 bases, with 15 bases between them. This CDR3 contains 16 residues. CDR3 DNA sequence: TGTGCCAGCAGTTTTCGAGCGGAGACAAGCTCCTACGAGCAGTACTTC. This encodes CASSFRAETSSYEQYF.

This clonotype appeared a few times. V usage is TRBV18 and J usage is TRBJ2-7; 8 nucleotides line up with TRBD2. Germline assignment: CDR1 KGHSH and CDR2 LQKENI. This CDR3 has 14 residues. V lost 3 bases, J lost 7 bases, and 8 bases stayed unmatched. CDR3 DNA sequence: TGTGCCAGCTCACCGGCGGGGGGAAGTCTGGAGCAGTACTTC. It codes for CASSPAGGSLEQYF. Based on the CDR3 plus reference TRBV18 and TRBJ2-7, the full variable domain is NAGVMQNPRHLVRRRGQEARLRCSPMKGHSHVYWYRQLPEEGLKFMVYLQKENIIDESGMPKERFSAEFPKEGPSILRIQQVVRGDSAAYFCASSPAGGSLEQYFGPGTRLTVT.

This clonotype showed up many times. J is TRBJ2-5 and V is TRBV4-3; 12 bases map to TRBD2. J was trimmed by 4 bases and V by 4 bases; bases with no gene match: 16. Per the germline V gene, CDR1 is LGHNA and CDR2 is YSLEER. CDR3 length: 19 residues. For the CDR3, the DNA is TGCGCCAGCAGCCGATCCTGGAGACTAGCGGGAGATGTTGGAGAGACCCAGTACTTC. Its protein product is CASSRSWRLAGDVGETQYF.

In its sample, this clonotype was seen a few times. V usage is TRBV20-1 and J usage is TRBJ2-1; the match to TRBD2 covers 12 bases. J gave up 1 base and V 1 base, and 5 bases lay outside the gene matches. The CDR3 totals 17 residues. Germline CDR1 is DFQATT and CDR2 is SNEGSKA (reference sequence). The CDR3 protein is CSARALTSGGSYNEQFF. CDR3 nucleotide sequence: TGCAGTGCTAGAGCCTTGACTAGCGGGGGATCCTACAATGAGCAGTTCTTC.